These 19 T cell receptor beta chains came from one sample sequenced in a study of PD-1 blockade in classical Hodgkin lymphoma. Time point given: newly diagnosed, previously untreated cHL patient sample. The assay was immunoSEQ multiplex PCR, and TCRdb's table has in-frame clones only and misses some. The sample holds some 70,000 clones, over 90% seen once. The sequenced sample was peripheral blood mononuclear cells (PBMCs). All receptors derive from a human donor with classical Hodgkin lymphoma.

The V and J genes are TRBV7-2 and TRBJ2-7; D possibly corresponds to TRBD1 (5 bases). The V gene's germline CDR1 is SGHTA and CDR2 FQGNSA. V shed 6 bases and J shed 6 bases, with 18 bases lying between them. This CDR3 spans 14 amino acids. The CDR3 is CASRQTVGLGEQYF. The CDR3 nucleotides are TGTGCCAGCAGACAGACAGTTGGATTGGGCGAGCAGTACTTC.

The chain uses TRBV5-1 and TRBJ2-2, with unresolved D. CDR1 and CDR2 (germline): SGHRS, YFSETQ. CDR3 length equals 14 residues. The V and J ends lost 4 bases and 2 bases respectively, with 9 bases between them. CDR3 protein: CASSDQTNTGELFF. CDR3 in DNA: TGCGCCAGCAGCGATCAGACTAACACCGGGGAGCTGTTTTTT.

The chain links TRBV6-5 to TRBJ1-2, with D hard to call. Germline V gives CDR1 MNHEY, CDR2 SVGAGI. The CDR3 runs 14 residues. Deletions cut 6 bases from V and 3 bases from J, with 14 bases between. CDR3 sequence reads: CASSNTGGYYGYTF. CDR3 bases: TGTGCCAGCAGCAACACGGGCGGGTACTATGGCTACACCTTC.

V usage is TRBV2 and J usage is TRBJ2-7, with 13 positions matching TRBD2. Trimming removed 6 bases from V and 4 bases from J; junction bases left unmatched: 3. The length of the CDR3 is 14 residues. From germline, CDR1 is SNHLY and CDR2 FYNNEI. CDR3 nucleotide sequence: TGTGCCAGCAGCGCGACTAGCGGGAGGTACGAGCAGTACTTC. Translation: CASSATSGRYEQYF.

This chain links TRBV4-3 with TRBJ1-4; 8 nucleotides agree with TRBD1. This CDR3 is 16 amino acids long. Unmatched junction bases numbered 9, after V lost 1 base and J lost 8 bases. Germline assignment: CDR1 LGHNA and CDR2 YSLEER. CDR3 in DNA: TGCGCCAGCAGCCAAGCATTGGCAGGGGGCGTCGAAAAACTGTTTTTT. Translation: CASSQALAGGVEKLFF.

In this sample, this clone turned up once. The V call is TRBV20-1, the J call TRBJ1-1; no clear D. The germline V gene has CDR1 DFQATT and CDR2 SNEGSKA (reference sequence). This CDR3 comprises 11 residues. The V end lost 5 bases, the J end lost 4 bases, and 8 bases lay between the germline ends. CDR3 DNA: TGCAGTGCTTGGGTGTTCACTGAAGCTTTCTTT. This sequence encodes CSAWVFTEAFF.

The V and J genes are TRBV19 and TRBJ2-3; D is possibly TRBD2 (7 bases). The CDR3 contains 15 residues. V was pared by 7 bases and J by 8 bases, with 22 bases between. From germline, CDR1 is LNHDA and CDR2 SQIVND (reference sequence). CDR3 region: CASTPGAGDSVTQYF. The CDR3 DNA is TGTGCCAGTACCCCGGGGGCGGGAGATAGTGTTACGCAGTATTTT.

The chain is built from TRBV7-2 and TRBJ2-3; TRBD2 aligns across 11 bases. Per germline, CDR1 SGHTA and CDR2 FQGNSA. The CDR3 is made up of 14 amino acids. After removal of 3 bases from V and 6 bases from J, the junction contained 2 bases not matched to a gene. The CDR3 protein is CASSLTSGTDTQYF. For the CDR3, the DNA is TGTGCCAGCAGCTTGACTAGCGGGACGGATACGCAGTATTTT.

The chain carries TRBV2 and TRBJ1-2; D is uncertain. V was shortened by 4 bases and J by 7 bases, with 10 bases between the two germline ends. The germline gives CDR1 SNHLY, CDR2 FYNNEI. The CDR3 loop spans 12 amino acids. CDR3 DNA: TGTGCCAGCAGTGTCAGGTCCACTGGCTACACCTTC. Translated, it gives CASSVRSTGYTF.

This sequence joins TRBV29-1 and TRBJ1-1, with D perhaps TRBD1 (6 bases). Germline values: CDR1 SQVTM, CDR2 ANQGSEA. The CDR3 extends over 12 amino acids. V was pared by 6 bases and J by 3 bases, with 11 bases between. The CDR3 coding sequence is TGCAGCGTCCAGGGGTTAGACACTGAAGCTTTCTTT. Its protein is CSVQGLDTEAFF.

This chain links TRBV6-5 with TRBJ2-5, with 10 bases aligning to TRBD2. The CDR3 spans 15 residues. Trimming took 4 bases from V and 5 from J; bases not matched to a gene: 7. Germline CDR1 MNHEY, CDR2 SVGAGI. Here the CDR3 reads CASSSSGSVQETQYF. CDR3 bases: TGTGCCAGCAGTTCTAGCGGGAGTGTCCAGGAGACCCAGTACTTC.

This sequence joins TRBV30 and TRBJ2-5; no firm D call. Germline CDR1 reads GTSNPN; CDR2 reads SVGIG (reference sequence). CDR3 length: 13 residues. V was shortened by 2 bases and J by 1 base, with 8 bases between the two germline ends. Here the CDR3 DNA reads TGTGCCTGGAGTCTGCTATTCCAAGAGACCCAGTACTTC. This encodes CAWSLLFQETQYF.

V and J are TRBV29-1 and TRBJ2-7; possible D gene TRBD1, 5 bases. The CDR3 has 12 amino acids. Trimming pared 6 bases from V and 5 bases from J, leaving 14 bases between. CDR1 and CDR2 from the germline V gene are SQVTM and ANQGSEA. CDR3 nucleotides: TGCAGCGTCCGAAGTGGGGCCAACGAGCAGTACTTC. Translation: CSVRSGANEQYF.

This CDR3 is CASSPRTGTYEQYF. The CDR3 DNA follows: TGTGCCAGCAGCCCCCGGACAGGAACCTACGAGCAGTACTTC. The V gene is TRBV5-4, the J gene TRBJ2-7; 7 bases align to TRBD1. This CDR3 spans 14 amino acids. CDR1 and CDR2 (germline): SGHNT, YYREEE (reference sequence). The V gene end was trimmed by 4 bases and the J gene end by 2 bases; junction bases not matched to a gene: 6.

This chain uses TRBV19 with TRBJ1-5; D is undetermined. Germline lookup yields CDR1 LNHDA and CDR2 SQIVND (reference sequence). The germline V and J ends were trimmed by 3 bases and 4 bases, with 10 bases remaining between them. The CDR3 loop spans 14 amino acids. CDR3 in DNA: TGTGCCAGTAGTATCGTGGGGTTGAATCAGCCCCAGCATTTT. Its translation is CASSIVGLNQPQHF.

The count of this clone is one. The chain combines TRBV23-1 with TRBJ1-5; D unresolved. TRBV23-1 is reported as an ORF; its role is uncertain. The CDR3 is made up of 16 amino acids. V gave up 0 bases and J gave up 4 bases, with 13 bases separating them. The CDR3 sequence is CASSQSRQERNQPQHF. The CDR3 bases are TGCGCCAGCAGTCAATCGAGGCAGGAGAGGAATCAGCCCCAGCATTTT.

The chain combines TRBV27 with TRBJ2-1, with 8 nucleotides matching TRBD2. Germline-derived CDR1 and CDR2 are MNHEY and SMNVEV (reference sequence). J gave up 3 bases and V 6 bases, and 4 bases lay outside the gene matches. The length of the CDR3 is 14 residues. CDR3 DNA: TGTGCCAGCAGCATAGCGGGGAGCTACAATGAGCAGTTCTTC. It encodes CASSIAGSYNEQFF.

This rearrangement joins TRBV7-9 to TRBJ2-2; TRBD1 matches 7 bases. The J segment lost 1 base and the V segment lost 0 bases, leaving 11 bases of the junction unmatched. The CDR3 spans 19 residues. Germline values: CDR1 SEHNR, CDR2 FQNEAQ (reference sequence). CDR3 nucleotide sequence: TGTGCCAGCAGCTTAGCAGGGGGCACCCTAAAGTTGAACACCGGGGAGCTGTTTTTT. Translating it yields CASSLAGGTLKLNTGELFF.

This sequence joins TRBV28 and TRBJ2-7, with TRBD2 as a possible D gene (5 bases). Trimming took off 4 bases at V and 6 bases at J, with 10 bases between the two ends. This CDR3 spans 12 amino acids. The V gene's germline CDR1 is MDHEN and CDR2 SYDVKM. DNA for the CDR3: TGTGCCAGCAGTTCGAGGGTGGGCGAGCAGTACTTC. It translates to CASSSRVGEQYF.